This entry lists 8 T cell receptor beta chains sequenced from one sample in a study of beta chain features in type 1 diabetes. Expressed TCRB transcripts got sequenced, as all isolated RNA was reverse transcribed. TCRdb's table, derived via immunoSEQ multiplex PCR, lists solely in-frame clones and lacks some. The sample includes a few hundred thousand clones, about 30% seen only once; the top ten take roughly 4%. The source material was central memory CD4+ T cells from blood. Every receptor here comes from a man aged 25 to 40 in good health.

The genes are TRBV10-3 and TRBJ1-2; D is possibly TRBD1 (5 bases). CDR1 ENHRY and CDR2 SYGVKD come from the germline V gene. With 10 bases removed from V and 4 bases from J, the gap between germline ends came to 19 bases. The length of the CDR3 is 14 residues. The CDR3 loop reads CATLAGAGGYGYTF. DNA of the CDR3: TGTGCCACTTTAGCCGGGGCCGGAGGCTATGGCTACACCTTC.

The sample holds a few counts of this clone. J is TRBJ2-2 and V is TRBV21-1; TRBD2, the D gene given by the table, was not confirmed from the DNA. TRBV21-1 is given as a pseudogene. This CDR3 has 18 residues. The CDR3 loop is CAPDFGPWREGSTGELFF. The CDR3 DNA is TGTGCCCCCGACTTCGGGCCCTGGCGGGAGGGGAGTACCGGGGAGCTGTTTTTT.

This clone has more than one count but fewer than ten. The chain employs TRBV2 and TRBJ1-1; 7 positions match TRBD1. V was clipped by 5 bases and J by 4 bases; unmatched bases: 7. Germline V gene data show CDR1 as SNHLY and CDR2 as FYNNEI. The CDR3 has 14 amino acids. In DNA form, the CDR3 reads TGTGCCAGCAGTTCCGACAGGGACGGCACTGAAGCTTTCTTT. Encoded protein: CASSSDRDGTEAFF.

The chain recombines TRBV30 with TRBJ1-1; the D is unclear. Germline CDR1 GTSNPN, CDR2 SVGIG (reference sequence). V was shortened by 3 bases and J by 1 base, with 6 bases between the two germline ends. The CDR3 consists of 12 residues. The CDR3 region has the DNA TGTGCCTGGAGGGCTGGGAACACTGAAGCTTTCTTT. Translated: CAWRAGNTEAFF.

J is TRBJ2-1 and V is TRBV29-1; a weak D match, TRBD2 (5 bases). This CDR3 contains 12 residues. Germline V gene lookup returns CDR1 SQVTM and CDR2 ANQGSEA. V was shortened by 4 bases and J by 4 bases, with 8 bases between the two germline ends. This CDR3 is CSVARDYNEQFF. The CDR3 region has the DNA TGCAGCGTTGCCCGGGATTACAATGAGCAGTTCTTC.

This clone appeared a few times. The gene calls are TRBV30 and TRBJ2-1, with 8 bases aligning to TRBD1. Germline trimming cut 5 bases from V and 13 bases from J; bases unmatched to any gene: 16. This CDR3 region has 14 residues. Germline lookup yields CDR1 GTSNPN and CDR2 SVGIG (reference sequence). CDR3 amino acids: CAWGSGTGGEYQFF. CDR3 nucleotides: TGTGCCTGGGGATCCGGGACAGGAGGAGAGTATCAGTTCTTC.

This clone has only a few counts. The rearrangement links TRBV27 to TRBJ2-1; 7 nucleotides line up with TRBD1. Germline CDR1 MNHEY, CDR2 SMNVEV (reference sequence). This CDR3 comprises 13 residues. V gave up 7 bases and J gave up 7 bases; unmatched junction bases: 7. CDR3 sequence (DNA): TGTGCCAGCACAAGGCAGGGGGAAAATGAGCAGTTCTTC. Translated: CASTRQGENEQFF.

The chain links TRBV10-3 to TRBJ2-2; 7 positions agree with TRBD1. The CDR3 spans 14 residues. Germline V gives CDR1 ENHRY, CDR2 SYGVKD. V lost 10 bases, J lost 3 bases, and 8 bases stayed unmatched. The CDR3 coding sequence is TGTGCCAGCCACGACAGGGATCACACCGGGGAGCTGTTTTTT. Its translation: CASHDRDHTGELFF.